This TCR beta chain was identified in a study of blood T cells in healthy people across ages. As for the study in general: Per two T cells, template switching captured roughly one barcoded beta molecule.

The V end lost 3 bases, the J end lost 8 bases, and 10 bases lay between the germline ends. Germline CDR1 and CDR2: SGHAT and FQNNGV. The CDR3 is made up of 12 amino acids. Primed by a sample-barcoded 5' primer and a J-beta primer mix, a second PCR proceeded for 7 to 11 cycles. A single record per CDR3 protein comes from TCRdb applying MiXCR to the 5' RACE reads. The top ten clones hold around 20% of a sample with about 570,000 distinct CDR3 sequences, 25% to 30% of them seen once. The specimen was blood. The chain has TRBV11-2 and TRBJ1-2; no clear D gene. The sequence was obtained from a woman aged 70-85 years in good health. CDR3 sequence reads: CASSFNQVGYTF. CDR3 sequence (DNA): TGTGCCAGCAGCTTTAATCAAGTGGGCTACACCTTC. Complete variable domain (other parts from reference TRBV11-2 and TRBJ1-2): EAGVAQSPRYKIIEKRQSVAFWCNPISGHATLYWYQQILGQGPKLLIQFQNNGVVDDSQLPKDRFSAERLKGVDSTLKIQPAKLEDSAVYLCASSFNQVGYTFGSGTRLTVV.